The sequence of this T cell receptor beta chain was determined in a study of blood T cell repertoires in COVID-19. Background on the study: Samples came from the United States, Italy and Spain, spanning acute and convalescent COVID-19.

Method: immunoSEQ multiplex PCR; TCRdb's copy keeps in-frame clones and lacks some. The sample includes fewer than 250,000 clones, 89% seen only once; the top ten take roughly 6.5%. The germline V gene encodes CDR1 LGHNA and CDR2 YNFKEQ. The V end lost 0 bases, the J end lost 2 bases, and 11 bases lay between the germline ends. The CDR3 runs to 16 residues. Sequencing used peripheral blood. The chain is built from TRBV4-2 and TRBJ1-5; possibly TRBD1 for D (5 bases). The sequence came from a man aged 55 to 70 who had recovered from COVID-19. CDR3 region: CASSQESRAGNQPQHF. The CDR3 nucleotides read TGTGCCAGCAGCCAAGAATCCAGGGCGGGCAATCAGCCCCAGCATTTT.